The present TCR beta chain was sequenced within a study of identical twins. TCRdb processed the 5' RACE reads anew with MiXCR; each CDR3 protein has one entry. The sample has approximately 1.8 million distinct CDR3 sequences; roughly 35% are singletons. This clonotype was detected ten times or more. Germline V CDR1 and CDR2: MGHRA, YSYEKL. The J segment lost 3 bases and the V segment lost 0 bases, leaving 16 bases of the junction unmatched. This CDR3 is built from 19 residues. The chain carries TRBV4-1 and TRBJ1-2, with 7 bases matching TRBD1. The sequence derives from a newborn girl in good health. Sequencing was performed on cord blood. CDR3 sequence (DNA): TGCGCCAGCAGCCAAGATAGTAGGGGGCTGCGCCCTTCGCACTATGGCTACACCTTC. It yields the protein CASSQDSRGLRPSHYGYTF.